Shown below are 23 T cell receptor beta chains from a single sample sequenced in a study of blood T cell repertoires in COVID-19. Method: immunoSEQ multiplex PCR; TCRdb's copy keeps in-frame clones and lacks some. This table has approximately 300,000 clones, 87% appearing once. The sequenced material came from peripheral blood. All receptors derive from a man between 18 and 29 years old with active or convalescent COVID-19.

This rearrangement joins TRBV6-2 or TRBV6-3 to TRBJ1-5; 7 bases map to TRBD1. The CDR3 sequence is 19 residues long. Germline assignment: CDR1 MNHEY and CDR2 SVGEGT. V lost 4 bases to trimming and J lost 0 bases; unmatched junction nucleotides: 15. For the CDR3, the DNA is TGTGCCAGCAGTTTGGGTACGTTTAGACAGGGCTATAGCAATCAGCCCCAGCATTTT. Translating it yields CASSLGTFRQGYSNQPQHF.

The genes are TRBV27 and TRBJ1-4, with D possibly matching TRBD1 (5 bases). This CDR3 spans 13 amino acids. Trimming stripped 6 bases from V and 11 bases from J, with 16 bases between. The germline V gene has CDR1 MNHEY and CDR2 SMNVEV (reference sequence). The chain's CDR3 is CASSWGGREKLFF. Written as DNA, the CDR3 is TGTGCCAGCAGCTGGGGGGGGAGGGAGAAACTGTTTTTT.

V gene TRBV27 combines with J gene TRBJ1-6; D remains unclear. Per germline, CDR1 MNHEY and CDR2 SMNVEV (reference sequence). The CDR3 contains 13 residues. With 5 bases removed from V and 8 bases from J, the gap between germline ends came to 10 bases. CDR3 nucleotide sequence: TGTGCCAGCAGTATCTTCGGGGATTCACCCCTCCACTTT. As protein: CASSIFGDSPLHF.

This clone was detected only a few times. J is TRBJ1-1 and V is TRBV10-3; D ambiguous. The V end lost 8 bases, the J end lost 4 bases, and 14 bases lay between the germline ends. CDR3 length: 13 residues. In germline, CDR1 is ENHRY, CDR2 SYGVKD. The CDR3 DNA sequence: TGTGCCATCTCGGTGGGAGGAAGCACTGAAGCTTTCTTT. Its translation: CAISVGGSTEAFF.

This clone was counted a single time. The chain is built from TRBV6-5 and TRBJ1-2, with 7 bases fitting TRBD1. The germline CDR1 and CDR2 sequences are MNHEY and SVGAGI. The CDR3 runs to 14 residues. With 2 bases clipped from V and 2 bases from J, the junction kept 2 bases outside the gene matches. In DNA form, the CDR3 reads TGTGCCAGCAGTTACCACAGGGGCAACTATGGCTACACCTTC. Protein sequence: CASSYHRGNYGYTF.

This clone showed up just once. CDR3 residues: CASSYSVGQEAFF. The CDR3 DNA follows: TGTGCCAGCAGTTACTCGGTGGGACAAGAAGCTTTCTTT. V and J are TRBV6-5 and TRBJ1-1; D possibly corresponds to TRBD1 (6 bases). The CDR3 consists of 13 residues. Germline lookup yields CDR1 MNHEY and CDR2 SVGAGI. Trimming cost V 0 bases and J 8 bases, with 10 bases left between them.

The chain combines TRBV27 with TRBJ1-2; 7 nucleotides line up with TRBD1. With V trimmed by 2 bases and J by 10 bases, 7 bases remained unmatched. The CDR3 is made up of 13 amino acids. Germline V gene lookup returns CDR1 MNHEY and CDR2 SMNVEV (reference sequence). The CDR3 DNA is TGTGCCAGCAGTTTACAGGGGGATCGGAACTACACCTTC. Translated, it gives CASSLQGDRNYTF.

The chain uses TRBV10-2 and TRBJ1-6; maybe TRBD1 (6 bases). The length of the CDR3 is 14 residues. Trimming took off 4 bases at V and 7 bases at J, with 11 bases between the two ends. The germline CDR1 and CDR2 sequences are WSHSY and SAAADI. CDR3 sequence (DNA): TGCGCCAGCAGTGTGGGGGACAAGAATTCACCCCTCCACTTT. Protein product: CASSVGDKNSPLHF.

V usage is TRBV5-6 and J usage is TRBJ1-5; the D is unclear. V was clipped by 0 bases and J by 7 bases, with 14 bases between them. This CDR3 is built from 15 residues. Germline V gene lookup returns CDR1 SGHDT and CDR2 YYEEEE. CDR3 amino acids: CASSLGGVLGQPQHF. The DNA of the CDR3 is TGTGCCAGCAGCTTGGGCGGGGTCCTTGGGCAGCCCCAGCATTTT.

This rearrangement joins TRBV4-1 to TRBJ2-1; TRBD2 aligns across 12 bases. V lost 5 bases and J lost 7; bases outside the gene matches: 9. The CDR3 contains 16 residues. Germline V gene sequence: CDR1 MGHRA, CDR2 YSYEKL. The CDR3 nucleotides are TGCGCCAGCAGCTTTCGGACTAGCGGGGTTGAGAATGAGCAGTTCTTC. This sequence encodes CASSFRTSGVENEQFF.

The rearrangement links TRBV7-6 to TRBJ2-7, with D perhaps matching TRBD1 (6 bases). The CDR3 has 14 residues. The germline V gene encodes CDR1 SGHVS and CDR2 FNYEAQ. V was pared by 5 bases and J by 0 bases, with 11 bases between. CDR3 protein: CASSPRGGSYEQYF. CDR3 DNA: TGTGCCAGCAGCCCTCGAGGGGGCTCCTACGAGCAGTACTTC.

The chain links TRBV5-6 to TRBJ1-6, with TRBD1 identical over 11 bases. CDR1 SGHDT and CDR2 YYEEEE come from the germline V gene. This CDR3 is built from 15 residues. V shed 4 bases, J shed 10 bases, and the junction held 7 bases outside the gene matches. Written as DNA, the CDR3 is TGTGCCAGCAGCCCGACCGGGACAGGGGGGTCACCCCTCCACTTT. Its protein is CASSPTGTGGSPLHF.

V gene TRBV5-1 combines with J gene TRBJ1-6; TRBD1 agrees at 7 bases. The length of the CDR3 is 15 residues. CDR1 SGHRS and CDR2 YFSETQ come from the germline V gene. Trimming took 3 bases from V and 6 from J; bases not matched to a gene: 6. CDR3 nucleotide sequence: TGCGCCAGCAGCTCTGACCGGGACAGTAATTCACCCCTCCACTTT. It specifies CASSSDRDSNSPLHF.

The chain recombines TRBV5-5 with TRBJ1-5, with 7 nucleotides matching TRBD1. The trim removed 4 bases at V and 5 bases at J, leaving 9 bases unmatched. The CDR3 runs to 15 residues. Germline CDR1 and CDR2: SGHKS and YYEKEE (reference sequence). The DNA of the CDR3 is TGTGCCAGCAGCGACGGGACAGAAAACTATCAGCCCCAGCATTTT. This codes for CASSDGTENYQPQHF.

This clone was seen a single time. V gene TRBV15 combines with J gene TRBJ2-5; D unresolved. This CDR3 is built from 14 residues. Germline V lookup: CDR1 LNHNV, CDR2 YYDKDF (reference sequence). The ends were cut back, 3 bases at V and 3 bases at J, with 11 bases in the middle. As DNA, the CDR3 is TGTGCCACCAGCAGGAATCTAGGAAAAGAGACCCAGTACTTC. This codes for CATSRNLGKETQYF. Using reference TRBV15 and TRBJ2-5 for the parts outside the CDR3, the full variable domain is DAMVIQNPRYQVTQFGKPVTLSCSQTLNHNVMYWYQQKSSQAPKLLFHYYDKDFNNEADTPDNFQSRRPNTSFCFLDIRSPGLGDTAMYLCATSRNLGKETQYFGPGTRLLVL.

The rearrangement uses TRBV2 and TRBJ1-1, with D unresolved. This CDR3 is 14 amino acids long. Trimming cost V 2 bases and J 11 bases, with 18 bases left between them. CDR1 and CDR2 (germline): SNHLY, FYNNEI. CDR3 sequence (DNA): TGTGCCAGCAGTGAAACTACCCCGGCCTCGGGGGCTTTCTTT. Encoded protein: CASSETTPASGAFF. The full variable domain, with the rest looked up from reference TRBV2 and TRBJ1-1, is EPEVTQTPSHQVTQMGQEVILRCVPISNHLYFYWYRQILGQKVEFLVSFYNNEISEKSEIFDDQFSVERPDGSNFTLKIRSTKLEDSAMYFCASSETTPASGAFFGQGTRLTVV.

V and J are TRBV15 and TRBJ2-3, with D perhaps matching TRBD2 (5 bases). Between the trimmed V and J ends, which lost 0 bases and 4 bases, there was a span of 11 bases. This CDR3 contains 15 residues. Germline V gene lookup returns CDR1 LNHNV and CDR2 YYDKDF (reference sequence). In DNA, the CDR3 is TGTGCCACCAGCAGAGATAACCCGAGGGCAGATACGCAGTATTTT. It yields the protein CATSRDNPRADTQYF.

The rearrangement uses TRBV18 and TRBJ2-7; 7 bases align to TRBD1. The CDR3 totals 15 residues. V trimming: 6 bases; J trimming: 4 bases; junction bases outside the gene matches: 12. Germline values: CDR1 KGHSH, CDR2 LQKENI. The CDR3 DNA is TGTGCCAGCTCTACGGAACCGGGACAGAAATACGAGCAGTACTTC. Protein sequence: CASSTEPGQKYEQYF.

Note on this clone: Other DNA sequences from this sample encode an identical CDR3 as well. DNA for the CDR3: TGTGCCAGCAGCCGGGGGGCCGAAGCTTTCTTT. It specifies CASSRGAEAFF. J is TRBJ1-1 and V is TRBV7-9; a weak D match, TRBD1 (6 bases). Germline V lookup: CDR1 SEHNR, CDR2 FQNEAQ (reference sequence). Trimming took 5 bases from V and 8 from J, leaving 9 bases between them. This CDR3 region has 11 residues.

J is TRBJ1-2 and V is TRBV5-1, with D perhaps TRBD1 (6 bases). This CDR3 is built from 14 residues. CDR1 and CDR2 from the germline V gene are SGHRS and YFSETQ. The V and J ends lost 1 base and 2 bases respectively, with 9 bases between them. The chain's CDR3 is CASSLRDTNYGYTF. The CDR3 DNA follows: TGCGCCAGCAGCTTGAGGGACACCAACTATGGCTACACCTTC.

This rearrangement joins TRBV9 to TRBJ2-3; 13 bases agree with TRBD2. Unmatched junction bases numbered 4, after V lost 0 bases and J lost 6 bases. CDR3 length equals 16 residues. Germline V lookup: CDR1 SGDLS, CDR2 YYNGEE. For the CDR3, the DNA is TGTGCCAGCAGCGTAGGACTAGCGGGAGGATGGGATACGCAGTATTTT. Protein sequence: CASSVGLAGGWDTQYF.

This chain joins TRBV6-5 and TRBJ1-2, with TRBD1 as a possible D gene (6 bases). The CDR3 covers 16 residues. V lost 0 bases and J 6 bases, leaving 17 bases between the germline ends. The V gene's germline CDR1 is MNHEY and CDR2 SVGAGI. The DNA of the CDR3 is TGTGCCAGCAGTTACTCGGGGGGGAGGGGGATCAATGGCTACACCTTC. Encoded protein: CASSYSGGRGINGYTF.

The chain employs TRBV27 and TRBJ2-1, with D maybe TRBD2 (5 bases). V was trimmed by 2 bases and J by 2 bases, leaving 16 bases between them. Germline V gene data show CDR1 as MNHEY and CDR2 as SMNVEV (reference sequence). The CDR3 covers 17 residues. CDR3 bases: TGTGCCAGCAGTTTAATCCCAGGAGAGGGCACCTACAATGAGCAGTTCTTC. It specifies CASSLIPGEGTYNEQFF.